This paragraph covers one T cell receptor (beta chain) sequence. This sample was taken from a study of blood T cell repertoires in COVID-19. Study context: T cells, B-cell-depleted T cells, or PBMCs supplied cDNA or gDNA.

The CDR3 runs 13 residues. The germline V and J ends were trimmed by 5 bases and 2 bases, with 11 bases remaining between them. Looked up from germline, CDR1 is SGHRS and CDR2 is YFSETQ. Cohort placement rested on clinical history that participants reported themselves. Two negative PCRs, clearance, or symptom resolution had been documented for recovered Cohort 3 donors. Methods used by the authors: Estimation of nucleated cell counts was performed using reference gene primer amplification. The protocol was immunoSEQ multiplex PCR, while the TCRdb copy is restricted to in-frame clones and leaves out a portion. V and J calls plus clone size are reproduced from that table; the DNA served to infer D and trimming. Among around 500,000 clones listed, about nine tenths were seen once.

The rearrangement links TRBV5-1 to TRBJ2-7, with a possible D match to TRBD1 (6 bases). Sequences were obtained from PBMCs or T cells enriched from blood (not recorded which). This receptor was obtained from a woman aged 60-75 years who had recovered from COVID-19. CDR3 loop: CASSLGAPYEQYF. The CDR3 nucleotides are TGCGCCAGCAGTCTGGGGGCGCCCTACGAGCAGTACTTC.